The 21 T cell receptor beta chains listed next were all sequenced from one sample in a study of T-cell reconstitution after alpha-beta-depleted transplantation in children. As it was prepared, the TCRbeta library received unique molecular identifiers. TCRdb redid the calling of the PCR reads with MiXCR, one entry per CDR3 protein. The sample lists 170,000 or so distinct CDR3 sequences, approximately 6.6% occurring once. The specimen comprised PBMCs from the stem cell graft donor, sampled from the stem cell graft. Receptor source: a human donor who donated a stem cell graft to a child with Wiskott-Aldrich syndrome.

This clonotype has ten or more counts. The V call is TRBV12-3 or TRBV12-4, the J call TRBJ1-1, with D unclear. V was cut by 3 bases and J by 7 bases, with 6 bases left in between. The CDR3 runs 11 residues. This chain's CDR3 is CASSFYSEAFF. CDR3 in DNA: TGTGCCAGCAGTTTTTACAGTGAAGCTTTCTTT.

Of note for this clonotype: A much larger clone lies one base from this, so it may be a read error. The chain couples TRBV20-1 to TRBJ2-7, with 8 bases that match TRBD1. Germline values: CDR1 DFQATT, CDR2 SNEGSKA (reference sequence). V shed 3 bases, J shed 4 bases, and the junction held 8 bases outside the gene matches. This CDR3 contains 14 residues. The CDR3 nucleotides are TGCAGTGCTAGTTCGGGACAGGACTTTTACGAGCAGTACTTC. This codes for CSASSGQDFYEQYF.

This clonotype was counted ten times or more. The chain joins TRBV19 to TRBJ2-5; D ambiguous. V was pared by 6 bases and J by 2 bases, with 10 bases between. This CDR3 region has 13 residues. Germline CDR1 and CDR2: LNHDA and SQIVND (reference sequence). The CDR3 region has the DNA TGTGCCAGTAGAAGACATCTGCAAGAGACCCAGTACTTC. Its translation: CASRRHLQETQYF. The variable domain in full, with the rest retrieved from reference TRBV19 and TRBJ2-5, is DGGITQSPKYLFRKEGQNVTLSCEQNLNHDAMYWYRQDPGQGLRLIYYSQIVNDFQKGDIAEGYSVSREKKESFPLTVTSAQKNPTAFYLCASRRHLQETQYFGPGTRLLVL.

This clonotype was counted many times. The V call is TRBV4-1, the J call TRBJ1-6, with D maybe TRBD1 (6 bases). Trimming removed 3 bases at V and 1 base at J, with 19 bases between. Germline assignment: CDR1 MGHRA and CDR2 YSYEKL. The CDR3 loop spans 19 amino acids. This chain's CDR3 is CASSHRKTKDSSYNSPLHF. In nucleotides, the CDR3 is TGCGCCAGCAGCCACCGAAAGACAAAGGACAGTTCCTATAATTCACCCCTCCACTTT.

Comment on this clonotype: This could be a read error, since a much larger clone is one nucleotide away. Written as DNA, the CDR3 is TGCGCCAGCAGCCTGGACAGGGCAATCAAGGATGAGCAGTTCTTC. Amino acids: CASSLDRAIKDEQFF. The rearrangement joins TRBV5-1 to TRBJ2-1; 8 nucleotides agree with TRBD1. The CDR3 runs 15 residues. Per germline, CDR1 SGHRS and CDR2 YFSETQ. The ends lost 4 bases at V and 8 bases at J; junction bases unmatched: 11.

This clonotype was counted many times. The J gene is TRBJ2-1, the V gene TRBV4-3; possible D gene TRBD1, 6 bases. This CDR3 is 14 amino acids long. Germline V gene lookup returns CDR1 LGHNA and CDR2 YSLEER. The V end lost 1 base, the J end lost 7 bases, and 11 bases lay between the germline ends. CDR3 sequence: CASSQVGARNEQFF. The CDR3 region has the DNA TGCGCCAGCAGCCAAGTGGGGGCTAGGAATGAGCAGTTCTTC.

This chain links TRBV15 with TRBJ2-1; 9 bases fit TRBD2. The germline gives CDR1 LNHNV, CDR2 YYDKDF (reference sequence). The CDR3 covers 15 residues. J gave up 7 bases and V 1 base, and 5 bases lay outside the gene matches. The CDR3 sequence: CATSRVAGVRNEQFF. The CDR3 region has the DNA TGTGCCACCAGCAGAGTAGCGGGAGTTCGGAATGAGCAGTTCTTC. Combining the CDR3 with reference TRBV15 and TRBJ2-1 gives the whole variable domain DAMVIQNPRYQVTQFGKPVTLSCSQTLNHNVMYWYQQKSSQAPKLLFHYYDKDFNNEADTPDNFQSRRPNTSFCFLDIRSPGLGDTAMYLCATSRVAGVRNEQFFGPGTRLTVL.

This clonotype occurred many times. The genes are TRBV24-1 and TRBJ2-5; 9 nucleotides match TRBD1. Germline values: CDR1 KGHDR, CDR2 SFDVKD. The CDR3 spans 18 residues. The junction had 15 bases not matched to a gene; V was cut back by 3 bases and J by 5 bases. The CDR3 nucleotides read TGTGCCACCAGTGATCGAGGACAGGGGATCCCACATGGGGAGACCCAGTACTTC. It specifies CATSDRGQGIPHGETQYF.

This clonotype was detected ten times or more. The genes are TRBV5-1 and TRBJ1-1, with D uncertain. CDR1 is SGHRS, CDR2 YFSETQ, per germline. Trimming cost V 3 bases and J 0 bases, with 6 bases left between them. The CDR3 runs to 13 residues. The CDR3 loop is CASSSGLNTEAFF. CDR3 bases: TGCGCCAGCAGCTCCGGGCTGAACACTGAAGCTTTCTTT.

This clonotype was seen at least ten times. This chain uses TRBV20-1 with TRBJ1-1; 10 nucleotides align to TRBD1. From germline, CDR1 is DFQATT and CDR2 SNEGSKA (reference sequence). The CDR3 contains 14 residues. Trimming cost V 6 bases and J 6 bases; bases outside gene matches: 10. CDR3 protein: CSAPTGGGRAEAFF. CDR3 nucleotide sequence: TGCAGTGCGCCGACAGGGGGCGGTAGGGCTGAAGCTTTCTTT.

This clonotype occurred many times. The CDR3 nucleotides are TGCGCCAGCAGCCAAGAATCCGGGGGTACGAAGGACGAGCAGTACTTC. Encoded protein: CASSQESGGTKDEQYF. This rearrangement joins TRBV4-1 to TRBJ2-7, with D possibly TRBD2 on 6 matching bases. The CDR3 consists of 16 residues. Trimming removed 0 bases from V and 5 bases from J, with 17 bases in between. Germline V gene sequence: CDR1 MGHRA, CDR2 YSYEKL.

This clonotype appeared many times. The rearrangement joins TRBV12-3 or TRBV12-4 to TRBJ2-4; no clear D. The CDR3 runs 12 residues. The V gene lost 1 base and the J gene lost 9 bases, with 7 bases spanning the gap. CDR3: CASSLGQPIQYF. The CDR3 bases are TGTGCCAGCAGTTTAGGCCAGCCCATTCAGTACTTC.

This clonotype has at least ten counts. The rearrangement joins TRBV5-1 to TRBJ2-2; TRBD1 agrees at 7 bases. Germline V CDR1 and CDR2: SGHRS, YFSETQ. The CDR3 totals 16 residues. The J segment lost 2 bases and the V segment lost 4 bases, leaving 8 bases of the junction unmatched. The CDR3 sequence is CASSHADRPNTGELFF. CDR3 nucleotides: TGCGCCAGCAGCCACGCGGACAGGCCTAACACCGGGGAGCTGTTTTTT.

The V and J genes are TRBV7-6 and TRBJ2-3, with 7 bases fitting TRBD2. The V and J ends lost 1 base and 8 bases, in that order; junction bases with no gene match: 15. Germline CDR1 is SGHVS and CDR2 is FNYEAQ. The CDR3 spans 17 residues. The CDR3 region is CASSLDLLAESMGTQYF. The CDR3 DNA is TGTGCCAGCAGCTTAGATCTCCTAGCGGAGTCTATGGGTACGCAGTATTTT.

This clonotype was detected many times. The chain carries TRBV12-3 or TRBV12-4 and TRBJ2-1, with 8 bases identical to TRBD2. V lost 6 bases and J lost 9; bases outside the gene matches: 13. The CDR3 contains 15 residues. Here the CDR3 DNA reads TGTGCCAGCAGCCTCCAGGGCGGGGGGTTTGGTGAGCAGTTCTTC. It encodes CASSLQGGGFGEQFF.

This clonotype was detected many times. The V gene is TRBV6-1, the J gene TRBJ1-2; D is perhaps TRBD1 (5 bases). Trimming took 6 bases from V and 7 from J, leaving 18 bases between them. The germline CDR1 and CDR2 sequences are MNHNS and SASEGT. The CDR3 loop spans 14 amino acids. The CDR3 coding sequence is TGTGCCAGCAGCCTCGATGGAGGGGTACGTGGCTACACCTTC. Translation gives CASSLDGGVRGYTF.

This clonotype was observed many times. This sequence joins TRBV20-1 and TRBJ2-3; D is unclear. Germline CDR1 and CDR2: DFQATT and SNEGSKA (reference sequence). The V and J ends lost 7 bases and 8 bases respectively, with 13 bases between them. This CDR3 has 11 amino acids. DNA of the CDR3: TGCAGTGTGAAGAGGTGGGGTACGCAGTATTTT. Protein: CSVKRWGTQYF.

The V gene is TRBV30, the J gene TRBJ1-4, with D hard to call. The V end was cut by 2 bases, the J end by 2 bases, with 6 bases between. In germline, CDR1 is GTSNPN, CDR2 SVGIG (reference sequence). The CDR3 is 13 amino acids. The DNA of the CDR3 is TGTGCCTGGAGTCAGTTTACTAATGAAAAACTGTTTTTT. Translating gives CAWSQFTNEKLFF.

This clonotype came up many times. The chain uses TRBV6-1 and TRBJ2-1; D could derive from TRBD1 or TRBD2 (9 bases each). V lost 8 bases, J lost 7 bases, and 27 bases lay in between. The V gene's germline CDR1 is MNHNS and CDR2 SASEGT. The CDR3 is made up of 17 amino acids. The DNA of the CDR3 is TGTGCCAGCCTAGCGGGGTTCGGGACAGGGAGAGAAAATGAGCAGTTCTTC. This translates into CASLAGFGTGRENEQFF.

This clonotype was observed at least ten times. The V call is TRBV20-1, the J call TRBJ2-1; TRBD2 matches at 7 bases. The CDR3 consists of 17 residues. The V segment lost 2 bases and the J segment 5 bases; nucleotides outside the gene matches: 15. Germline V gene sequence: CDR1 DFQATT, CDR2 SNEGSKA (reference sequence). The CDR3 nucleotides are TGCAGTGCTAGACGAACGGGGGGTGGAACATGGGACAATGAGCAGTTCTTC. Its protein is CSARRTGGGTWDNEQFF.

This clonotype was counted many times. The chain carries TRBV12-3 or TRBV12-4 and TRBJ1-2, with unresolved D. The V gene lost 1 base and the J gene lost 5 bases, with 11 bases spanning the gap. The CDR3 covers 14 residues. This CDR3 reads CASSLGAASYGYTF. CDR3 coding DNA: TGTGCCAGCAGTTTAGGGGCAGCCTCTTATGGCTACACCTTC.